This T cell receptor (beta chain) was sequenced in a study of OX40 agonist ivuxolimab in advanced cancers. Study information: A diagnosis of hepatocellular carcinoma, melanoma, renal cell or head and neck cancer was present in dose-escalation patients. Anti-PD-1, anti-PD-L1 or anti-CTLA-4 therapy given earlier was allowed, and 40% had some. From about 20 to 80 years was the age range, with a mean of approximately 58 years, and roughly 83% were male.

Samples were taken at baseline and on day 1 of cycles 4 and 7. The CDR3 length is 17 residues. Per the germline V gene, CDR1 is KGHSH and CDR2 is LQKENI. The trim removed 4 bases at V and 6 bases at J, leaving 11 bases unmatched. Measured with immunoSEQ multiplex PCR; TCRdb has only the in-frame clones, and not every one. The table has 65,000 to 95,000 clones, 90% to 95% seen once. The material sequenced was CD4+ or CD8+ T cells sorted from blood, taken in a trial of the OX40 agonist ivuxolimab. The TCR sequence derives from an adult with an advanced solid tumor such as melanoma, head and neck, liver or kidney cancer. The chain combines TRBV18 with TRBJ2-1; 11 nucleotides match TRBD2. The CDR3 here is CASSRLTGGLAGNEQFF. CDR3 sequence (DNA): TGTGCCAGCTCACGGTTGACAGGCGGACTAGCGGGCAATGAGCAGTTCTTC. The full variable domain, its missing parts supplied by reference TRBV18 and TRBJ2-1, is NAGVMQNPRHLVRRRGQEARLRCSPMKGHSHVYWYRQLPEEGLKFMVYLQKENIIDESGMPKERFSAEFPKEGPSILRIQQVVRGDSAAYFCASSRLTGGLAGNEQFFGPGTRLTVL.